This passage covers 17 T cell receptor beta chains from one sample sequenced in a study of regulatory T cells in long-lasting Graves disease. Time point in this sample: newly diagnosed GD, antithyroid drugs for less than 3 months. Construction of the TCR library relied on RNA isolated from PBMCs. According to the study, TCR beta libraries were built with iRepertoire HTBI primers and CDR3-region Arm-PCR. TCRdb ran MiXCR on the multiplex PCR reads and lists one entry per CDR3 protein. The table has around 420,000 distinct CDR3 sequences, approximately 16% seen once; the top ten hold about 8.2%. This same sample was also taken into another study, of T cells in Graves' hyperthyroidism and ophthalmopathy.

The specimen comprised peripheral blood mononuclear cells (PBMCs), sampled at new diagnosis, from a patient treated with antithyroid drugs. Receptors were obtained from a middle-aged woman with Graves disease.

The rearrangement uses TRBV7-8 and TRBJ2-1; 9 bases map to TRBD1. V shed 2 bases, J shed 1 base, and the junction held 9 bases outside the gene matches. Germline CDR1 is SGHVS and CDR2 is FQNEAQ. The CDR3 contains 18 residues. The CDR3 is CASSLRDRGQGSYNEQFF. The CDR3 coding sequence is TGTGCCAGCAGCTTAAGGGATCGGGGACAGGGATCCTACAATGAGCAGTTCTTC.

In its sample, this clonotype was seen many times. The rearrangement joins TRBV20-1 to TRBJ2-3, with 13 bases aligning to TRBD2. The CDR3 is 13 amino acids. In germline, CDR1 is DFQATT, CDR2 SNEGSKA (reference sequence). V lost 6 bases and J lost 5; bases outside the gene matches: 2. The CDR3 here is CSARTSGRDTQYF. DNA of the CDR3: TGCAGTGCCCGGACTAGCGGGAGAGATACGCAGTATTTT.

This clonotype was recorded at least ten times. V and J are TRBV27 and TRBJ2-3, with D perhaps matching TRBD2 (6 bases). The germline CDR1 and CDR2 sequences are MNHEY and SMNVEV (reference sequence). The CDR3 extends over 13 amino acids. Trimming left V 8 bases short and J 0 bases short, with 9 bases between. CDR3 residues: CASGAGSTDTQYF. The CDR3 DNA reads TGTGCCAGCGGTGCGGGGAGCACAGATACGCAGTATTTT.

This clonotype was recorded many times. This chain links TRBV30 with TRBJ1-1, with D uncertain. Trimming removed 2 bases at V and 8 bases at J, with 9 bases between. The CDR3 has 11 residues. CDR1 and CDR2 from the germline V gene are GTSNPN and SVGIG (reference sequence). The CDR3 spells CAWSRTDEAFF. CDR3 DNA: TGTGCCTGGAGTCGGACGGACGAAGCTTTCTTT.

The CDR3 loop is CASSQEQLGGSTF. In nucleotides, the CDR3 is TGTGCCAGCAGCCAAGAGCAACTGGGGGGATCAACCTTC. This rearrangement joins TRBV3-1 to TRBJ1-2; a weak D match, TRBD1 (5 bases). CDR3 size: 13 residues. Germline V gene lookup returns CDR1 LGHDT and CDR2 YNNKEL (reference sequence). V was cut by 0 bases and J by 14 bases, with 16 bases left in between.

This clonotype occurred a few times. The V and J genes are TRBV7-2 and TRBJ2-7, with D unclear. Germline V gene sequence: CDR1 SGHTA, CDR2 FQGNSA. Between the trimmed V and J ends, which lost 1 base and 0 bases, there was a span of 13 bases. This CDR3 spans 16 amino acids. CDR3 in amino acids: CASSLGIGSSSYEQYF. DNA for the CDR3: TGTGCCAGCAGCTTAGGAATAGGGTCGAGCTCCTACGAGCAGTACTTC.

This clonotype was counted at least ten times. The chain employs TRBV11-2 and TRBJ2-3; D gene unclear. The germline V and J ends were trimmed by 5 bases and 6 bases, with 9 bases remaining between them. This CDR3 spans 12 amino acids. CDR1 is SGHAT, CDR2 FQNNGV, per germline. CDR3 sequence (DNA): TGTGCCAGCAGCCCCGCTGCGGATACGCAGTATTTT. Residues: CASSPAADTQYF.

This rearrangement joins TRBV20-1 to TRBJ2-7; D is possibly TRBD1 or TRBD2 (6 bases each). V was pared by 6 bases and J by 1 base, with 13 bases between. This CDR3 has 13 residues. Germline V gene data show CDR1 as DFQATT and CDR2 as SNEGSKA (reference sequence). The CDR3 loop is CSAWGAESYEQYF. Written as DNA, the CDR3 is TGCAGTGCATGGGGGGCAGAATCCTACGAGCAGTACTTC.

In this sample, this clonotype turned up many times. V and J are TRBV20-1 and TRBJ1-1; D may be TRBD1 (6 bases). The CDR3 is 13 amino acids. Germline V gives CDR1 DFQATT, CDR2 SNEGSKA (reference sequence). The CDR3 nucleotides are TGCACTGCAGAGGAGGGGGGCAGCACTGAAGCTTTCTTT. This sequence encodes CTAEEGGSTEAFF.

This clonotype was observed many times. The CDR3 DNA reads TGTGCCAGCAGTTTAAATGGGGCCTGGACAGTCGGCTACGAGCAGTACTTC. It translates to CASSLNGAWTVGYEQYF. The chain carries TRBV12-3 or TRBV12-4 and TRBJ2-7, with a weak D call TRBD1 (6 bases). Trimming removed 2 bases at V and 3 bases at J, with 20 bases between. This CDR3 has 17 residues.

V and J are TRBV12-3 or TRBV12-4 and TRBJ1-2, with TRBD1 as a possible D gene (6 bases). The V end lost 5 bases, the J end lost 2 bases, and 15 bases lay between the germline ends. This CDR3 contains 15 residues. CDR3 sequence (DNA): TGTGCCAGCAGTCAAGGGACATGGGCCAACTATGGCTACACCTTC. It encodes CASSQGTWANYGYTF.

This clonotype has just a few counts. V usage is TRBV5-4 and J usage is TRBJ1-2, with a possible D match to TRBD1 (6 bases). The CDR3 consists of 16 residues. The germline CDR1 and CDR2 sequences are SGHNT and YYREEE (reference sequence). Deletions cut 2 bases from V and 8 bases from J, with 22 bases between. CDR3 sequence: CASSFWGATLEEGYTF. The DNA for the CDR3 is TGTGCCAGCAGCTTTTGGGGGGCCACCCTCGAGGAGGGCTACACCTTC. The variable domain in full, with the rest retrieved from reference TRBV5-4 and TRBJ1-2, is ETGVTQSPTHLIKTRGQQVTLRCSSQSGHNTVSWYQQALGQGPQFIFQYYREEENGRGNFPPRFSGLQFPNYSSELNVNALELDDSALYLCASSFWGATLEEGYTFGSGTRLTVV.

A few counts support this clonotype. Compared with germline, one end of the junction differs, possibly owing to a read error. V gene TRBV6-1 combines with J gene TRBJ1-3; 7 nucleotides agree with TRBD1. This CDR3 has 14 amino acids. Germline V CDR1 and CDR2: MNHNS, SASEGT. The CDR3 reads CASSGQGTENIIYF. The DNA for the CDR3 is TGTGCCAGCAGTGGACAGGGAACTGAAAACATCATATATTTT.

In regard to this clonotype: A much larger clone differs by one base, so this may be a read error. The chain employs TRBV14 and TRBJ2-1, with D possibly being TRBD2 (5 bases). Per germline, CDR1 SGHDN and CDR2 FVKESK. V shed 3 bases and J shed 11 bases, with 20 bases lying between them. The CDR3 covers 15 residues. Here the CDR3 DNA reads TGTGCCAGCAGCCATTTGGGCGGAGGTTTAGGTAAGCAGTTCTTC. Amino acid sequence: CASSHLGGGLGKQFF.

This chain uses TRBV3-1 with TRBJ2-3, with no clear D. Germline CDR1 is LGHDT and CDR2 is YNNKEL (reference sequence). The CDR3 spans 16 residues. The V end lost 4 bases, the J end lost 3 bases, and 17 bases lay between the germline ends. The CDR3 spells CASSLRSGRATDTQYF. The CDR3 bases are TGTGCCAGCAGCCTCCGGTCAGGCAGAGCGACAGATACGCAGTATTTT.

This clonotype has a count of ten or more. The genes are TRBV27 and TRBJ2-6; D unclear. The germline V gene encodes CDR1 MNHEY and CDR2 SMNVEV (reference sequence). V was trimmed by 6 bases and J by 4 bases, leaving 7 bases between them. The CDR3 runs 13 residues. Here the CDR3 reads CASSPAGANVLTF. Here the CDR3 DNA reads TGTGCCAGCAGCCCGGCCGGGGCCAACGTCCTGACTTTC.

The V gene is TRBV28, the J gene TRBJ2-1; TRBD2 might be the D (6 bases). Trimming pared 1 base from V and 9 bases from J, leaving 10 bases between. The CDR3 has 13 residues. CDR1 and CDR2 from the germline V gene are MDHEN and SYDVKM. Here the CDR3 reads CASSLLRELEQFF. Written as DNA, the CDR3 is TGTGCCAGCAGTTTATTACGGGAGCTTGAGCAGTTCTTC.